This T cell receptor (beta chain) was sequenced for a study of immune evolution from preneoplasia to lung adenocarcinoma. Whole-study findings and limits: Normal lung had highest clonality; later lesions appeared denser, more diverse. Top clone share appeared to fall from AAH through AIS, MIA, adenocarcinoma.

Deletions cut 3 bases from V and 2 bases from J, with 11 bases between. Germline assignment: CDR1 SGHNT and CDR2 YYREEE (reference sequence). The CDR3 has 14 amino acids. Measured with immunoSEQ multiplex PCR; TCRdb has only the in-frame clones, and not every one. The sample contains about 6,300 clones, approximately 75% of which appear only once. Patient tissue came from resections in Japan or China, 2014–2017. Each case's diagnosis was confirmed by two pathologists on H&E. Comments on this clone: Its antigen remains unidentified.

This receptor was obtained from a donor older than 65 with lung adenocarcinoma. This chain joins TRBV5-4 and TRBJ1-2; no definite D call. The specimen was FFPE adjacent normal lung tissue. CDR3 in DNA: TGTGCCAGCAGCTCCCCGCCGGAAAACTATGGCTACACCTTC. Its protein is CASSSPPENYGYTF.